These T cell receptor beta chains were read from a single sample in a study of beta chain features in type 1 diabetes. Measured with immunoSEQ multiplex PCR; TCRdb has only the in-frame clones, and not every one. The data contain a few hundred thousand clones, 11% of them seen just once; the ten biggest clones take up 0.017%. Sequencing used naive CD4+ T cells from blood. These receptors all stem from a man younger than 45 with type 1 diabetes. The CDR3 runs from the conserved cysteine through the conserved F or W. D genes are given only for firm matches. The size entry is marked missing in some rows and otherwise reads once, few, many or a size class.

J	size	D	V	CDR3	DNA
TRBJ2-4	.	TRBD2	TRBV6-6	CASLGTSGNIQYF	TGTGCCAGCCTGGGGACTAGCGGAAACATTCAGTACTTC
TRBJ2-7	.	TRBD2	TRBV5-1	CASSWGGGSYEQYF	TGCGCCAGCAGCTGGGGCGGGGGGTCCTACGAGCAGTACTTC
TRBJ2-5	.	.	TRBV4-2	CASSPLGTVQETQYF	TGTGCCAGCAGCCCACTCGGGACTGTCCAAGAGACCCAGTACTTC
TRBJ1-2	few	TRBD1	TRBV7-9	CASSQGDRYGYTF	TGTGCCAGCAGCCAGGGGGACCGCTATGGCTACACCTTC
TRBJ2-1	few	TRBD1	TRBV5-1	CASSYGTGGENEQFF	TGCGCCAGCAGCTACGGGACAGGGGGGGAGAATGAGCAGTTCTTC
TRBJ2-7	few	.	TRBV2	CASRVSWEQYF	TGTGCCAGCCGGGTTTCCTGGGAGCAGTACTTC
TRBJ2-7	few	TRBD2	TRBV6-6	CASSYSSGKGEQYF	TGTGCCAGCAGTTACTCGAGCGGGAAGGGCGAGCAGTACTTC
TRBJ1-5	.	.	TRBV19	CASSIETGNQPQHF	TGTGCCAGTAGTATAGAGACGGGGAATCAGCCCCAGCATTTT
TRBJ2-7	.	TRBD1	TRBV9	CASSVTGAAVEQYF	TGTGCCAGCAGCGTGACAGGGGCGGCAGTCGAGCAGTACTTC
TRBJ1-1	.	.	TRBV30	CAWSYTGLMNTEAFF	TGTGCCTGGAGTTATACCGGACTGATGAACACTGAAGCTTTCTTT
TRBJ1-2	.	.	TRBV4-1	CASSRPGTWGGYTF	TGCGCCAGCAGCCGACCGGGAACCTGGGGTGGCTACACCTTC
TRBJ2-6	.	TRBD1	TRBV27	CASSWDRVDNVLTF	TGTGCCAGCAGTTGGGACAGGGTTGACAACGTCCTGACTTTC
TRBJ2-5	.	.	TRBV30	CAWEGGGETQYF	TGTGCCTGGGAAGGGGGGGGAGAAACCCAGTACTTC
TRBJ2-1	.	TRBD2	TRBV5-1	CASSPLAGDYNEQFF	TGCGCCAGCAGCCCTCTAGCGGGGGACTACAATGAGCAGTTCTTC
TRBJ2-7	.	TRBD2	TRBV4-3	CASSQATSGLYEQYF	TGCGCCAGCAGCCAAGCGACTAGCGGACTCTACGAGCAGTACTTC
TRBJ2-1	.	TRBD2	TRBV28	CASSPTTSGGWYEQFF	TGTGCCAGCAGTCCCACAACTAGCGGGGGCTGGTATGAGCAGTTCTTC
TRBJ2-4	few	.	TRBV18	CASSPLLGGAKNIQYF	TGTGCCAGCTCACCACTGTTAGGGGGAGCCAAAAACATTCAGTACTTC
TRBJ1-2	.	.	TRBV21-1	CASSPTWGDSYGYTF	TGTGCCAGCAGTCCAACCTGGGGGGATAGCTATGGCTACACCTTC
TRBJ2-1	.	TRBD2	TRBV5-1	CASSLRAGGPYNEQFF	TGCGCCAGCAGCTTGAGGGCGGGGGGGCCCTACAATGAGCAGTTCTTC
TRBJ2-1	.	.	TRBV14	CASSQRPTGYNEQFF	TGTGCCAGCAGCCAACGTCCCACCGGCTACAATGAGCAGTTCTTC
TRBJ1-2	.	.	TRBV28	CASSSTAALGYTF	TGTGCCAGCAGTTCTACTGCGGCGCTCGGCTACACCTTC
TRBJ2-7	few	.	TRBV5-1	CASSLRRTYEQYF	TGCGCCAGCAGCTTGAGGCGGACCTACGAGCAGTACTTC
TRBJ2-3	.	.	TRBV7-2	CASSSPWVADSTDTQYF	TGTGCCAGCAGCTCCCCATGGGTAGCCGACAGCACAGATACGCAGTATTTT
TRBJ1-1	.	TRBD1	TRBV18	CASSRDRAETEAFF	TGTGCCAGCTCACGGGACAGGGCAGAAACTGAAGCTTTCTTT
TRBJ1-5	.	.	TRBV19	CASSSQGSGPQHF	TGTGCCAGTAGTTCCCAGGGTTCTGGGCCCCAGCATTTT